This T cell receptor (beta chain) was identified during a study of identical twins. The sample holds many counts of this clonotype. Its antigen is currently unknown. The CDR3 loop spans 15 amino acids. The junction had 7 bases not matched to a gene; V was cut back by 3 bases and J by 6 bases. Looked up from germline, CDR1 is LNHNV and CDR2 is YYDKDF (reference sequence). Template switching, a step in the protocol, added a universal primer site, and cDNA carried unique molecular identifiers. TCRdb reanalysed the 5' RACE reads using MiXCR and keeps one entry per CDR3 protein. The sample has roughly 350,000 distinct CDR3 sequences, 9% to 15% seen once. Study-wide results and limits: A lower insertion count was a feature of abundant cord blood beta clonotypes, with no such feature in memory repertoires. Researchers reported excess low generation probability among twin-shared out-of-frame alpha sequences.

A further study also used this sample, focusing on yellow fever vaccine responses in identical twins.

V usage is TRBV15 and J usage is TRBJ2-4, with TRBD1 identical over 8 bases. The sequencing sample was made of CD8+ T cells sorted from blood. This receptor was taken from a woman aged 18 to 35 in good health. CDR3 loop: CATSRSGGEGNIQYF. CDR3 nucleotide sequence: TGTGCCACCAGCAGGTCAGGGGGCGAGGGAAACATTCAGTACTTC.